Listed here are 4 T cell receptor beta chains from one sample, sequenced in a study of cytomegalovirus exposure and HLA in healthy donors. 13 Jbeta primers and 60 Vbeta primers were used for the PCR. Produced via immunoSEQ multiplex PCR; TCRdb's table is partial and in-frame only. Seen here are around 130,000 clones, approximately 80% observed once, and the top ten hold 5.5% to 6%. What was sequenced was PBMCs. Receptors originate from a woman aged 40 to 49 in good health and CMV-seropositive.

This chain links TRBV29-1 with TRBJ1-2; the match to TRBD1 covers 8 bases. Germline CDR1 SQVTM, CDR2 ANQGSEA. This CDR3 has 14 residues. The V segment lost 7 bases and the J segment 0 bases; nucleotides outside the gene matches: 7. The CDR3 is CSARDRSSNYGYTF. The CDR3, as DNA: TGCAGCGCCAGGGACAGGTCCTCTAACTATGGCTACACCTTC.

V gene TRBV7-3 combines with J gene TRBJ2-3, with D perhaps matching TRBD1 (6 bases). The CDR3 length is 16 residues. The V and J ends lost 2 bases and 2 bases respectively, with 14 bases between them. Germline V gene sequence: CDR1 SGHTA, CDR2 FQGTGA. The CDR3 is CASSLVIGTPTDTQYF. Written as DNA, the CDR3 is TGTGCCAGCAGCTTAGTAATCGGGACACCCACAGATACGCAGTATTTT.

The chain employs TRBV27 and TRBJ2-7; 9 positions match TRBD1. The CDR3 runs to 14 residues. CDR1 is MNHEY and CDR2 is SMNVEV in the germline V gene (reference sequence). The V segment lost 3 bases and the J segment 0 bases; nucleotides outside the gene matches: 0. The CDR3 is CASSLTGGSYEQYF. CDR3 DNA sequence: TGTGCCAGCAGTTTGACAGGGGGCTCCTACGAGCAGTACTTC.

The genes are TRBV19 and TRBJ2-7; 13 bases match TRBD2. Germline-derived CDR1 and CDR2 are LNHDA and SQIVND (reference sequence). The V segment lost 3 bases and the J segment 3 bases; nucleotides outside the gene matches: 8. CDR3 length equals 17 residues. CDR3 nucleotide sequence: TGTGCCAGTAGTATCCGGACTAGCGGGGGAAACCTCTACGAGCAGTACTTC. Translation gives CASSIRTSGGNLYEQYF.